This T cell receptor beta chain was identified during a study of identifying expanded T cells in peripheral blood. The CDR3 spans 14 residues. V gave up 7 bases and J gave up 0 bases, with 10 bases separating them. The germline CDR1 and CDR2 sequences are LNHDA and SQIVND (reference sequence). Repertoires were generated with immunoSEQ multiplex PCR, while TCRdb's copy carries only in-frame clones and drops some. The sample carries around 85,000 clones, around 91% recorded once. This clone appeared a single time. The rearrangement uses TRBV19 and TRBJ1-3; D is perhaps TRBD1 (5 bases). The receptor was isolated from a person aged 18 to 75 in good health. The sample was blood. CDR3 sequence (DNA): TGTGCCAGTACAACAGGATACTCTGGAAACACCATATATTTT. Its protein is CASTTGYSGNTIYF.